Below, 30 T cell receptor beta chains from the same sample are listed, as sequenced in a study of blood T cell repertoires in COVID-19 (dated by TCRdb to 2018 to 2021). The method behind the library was the immunoSEQ multiplex PCR assay. Here the immuneACCESS table is served through TCRdb, limited to in-frame sequences with V and J called. Missing clones are a known gap in these copies; in checked studies unresolved V genes cover under half, and the rest lacks a known reason. This sample holds approximately 170,000 clones; 83% were observed only once. Of the sample, roughly 19% falls within the top ten clones. Sequencing used peripheral blood. The receptors here all came from a woman aged 70-85 years who had recovered from COVID-19.

This chain uses TRBV10-2 with TRBJ1-4, with D tentatively TRBD1 (5 bases). CDR3 size: 17 residues. The germline V gene encodes CDR1 WSHSY and CDR2 SAAADI. V gave up 3 bases and J gave up 0 bases, with 14 bases separating them. The CDR3 sequence is CASSEWAGPATNEKLFF. CDR3 bases: TGCGCCAGCAGTGAATGGGCGGGGCCCGCAACTAATGAAAAACTGTTTTTT.

This sequence joins TRBV28 and TRBJ1-2, with 7 nucleotides matching TRBD1. Germline V gene lookup returns CDR1 MDHEN and CDR2 SYDVKM. V was pared by 3 bases and J by 4 bases, with 8 bases of the junction left unmatched. The CDR3 consists of 15 residues. The CDR3 nucleotides are TGTGCCAGCAGTTTGATTGGACAGGCCCCCTATGGCTACACCTTC. Translated: CASSLIGQAPYGYTF.

This chain links TRBV5-6 with TRBJ2-5; 9 nucleotides agree with TRBD2. Germline CDR1 is SGHDT and CDR2 is YYEEEE. Trimming took 2 bases from V and 0 from J; bases not matched to a gene: 2. This CDR3 region has 15 residues. This CDR3 is CASSLAGGNQETQYF. The CDR3 coding sequence is TGTGCCAGCAGCTTAGCGGGGGGCAACCAAGAGACCCAGTACTTC.

The V gene is TRBV7-8, the J gene TRBJ2-1; 8 positions match TRBD1. Trimming cost V 4 bases and J 7 bases; bases outside gene matches: 3. CDR3 length: 13 residues. CDR1 and CDR2 (germline): SGHVS, FQNEAQ. CDR3 sequence reads: CASSSDRGNEQFF. In DNA form, the CDR3 reads TGTGCCAGCAGCTCCGACAGGGGAAATGAGCAGTTCTTC. Full variable domain (missing parts from reference TRBV7-8 and TRBJ2-1): GAGVSQSPRYKVAKRGQDVALRCDPISGHVSLFWYQQALGQGPEFLTYFQNEAQLDKSGLPSDRFFAERPEGSVSTLKIQRTQQEDSAVYLCASSSDRGNEQFFGPGTRLTVL.

This clone was detected a few times. Other DNA sequences of this sample code for an identical CDR3. This sequence joins TRBV18 and TRBJ1-1; TRBD1 agrees at 7 bases. This CDR3 has 12 residues. Germline CDR1 reads KGHSH; CDR2 reads LQKENI. Trimming at V came to 6 bases and at J to 6 bases, leaving 4 bases not matched to a gene. The CDR3 protein is CASSPRGAEAFF. The CDR3 DNA is TGTGCCAGCTCCCCCAGGGGGGCTGAAGCTTTCTTT. The whole variable domain, remainder taken from reference TRBV18 and TRBJ1-1, is NAGVMQNPRHLVRRRGQEARLRCSPMKGHSHVYWYRQLPEEGLKFMVYLQKENIIDESGMPKERFSAEFPKEGPSILRIQQVVRGDSAAYFCASSPRGAEAFFGQGTRLTVV.

The rearrangement links TRBV7-9 to TRBJ2-5; D is possibly TRBD1 (6 bases). Germline loops: CDR1 SEHNR, CDR2 FQNEAQ (reference sequence). CDR3 length: 14 amino acids. Trimming took off 5 bases at V and 5 bases at J, with 15 bases between the two ends. The CDR3 here is CASSVTGMGETQYF. The CDR3 DNA sequence: TGTGCCAGCAGCGTAACAGGGATGGGGGAGACCCAGTACTTC.

The CDR3 coding sequence is TGTGCCAGCAGCTTCAGGGTAGCGGGCTCCTACGAGCAGTACTTC. Translating it yields CASSFRVAGSYEQYF. The chain is built from TRBV7-9 and TRBJ2-7; 7 nucleotides agree with TRBD2. The ends lost 3 bases at V and 0 bases at J; junction bases unmatched: 5. The CDR3 runs 15 residues. Germline lookup yields CDR1 SEHNR and CDR2 FQNEAQ (reference sequence).

V gene TRBV25-1 combines with J gene TRBJ1-2; D may be TRBD1 (6 bases). The CDR3 has 13 amino acids. The germline V gene has CDR1 MGHDK and CDR2 SYGVNS. Trimming shortened V by 3 bases and J by 4 bases, and 9 bases separated the two germline ends. The CDR3 DNA follows: TGTGCCAGCAGTGATGGACAGAGCTATGGCTACACCTTC. Amino acids: CASSDGQSYGYTF.

The chain uses TRBV6-1 and TRBJ1-2; perhaps TRBD1 as D (5 bases). Looked up from germline, CDR1 is MNHNS and CDR2 is SASEGT. With 1 base removed from V and 4 bases from J, the gap between germline ends came to 19 bases. This CDR3 has 17 amino acids. CDR3 DNA: TGTGCCAGCAGTGAAGAGGCCCCCCGGCGGGGCCTCTATGGCTACACCTTC. Protein product: CASSEEAPRRGLYGYTF.

V and J are TRBV28 and TRBJ1-6; TRBD1 might be the D (6 bases). V lost 3 bases, J lost 10 bases, and 16 bases lay in between. The CDR3 extends over 15 amino acids. Germline CDR1 is MDHEN and CDR2 is SYDVKM. The CDR3 coding sequence is TGTGCCAGCAGTTTCTTGGGCAGGGGCGGCTCACCCCTCCACTTT. Translation: CASSFLGRGGSPLHF.

The V and J genes are TRBV6-5 and TRBJ1-2, with a tentative D call TRBD1 (6 bases). This CDR3 has 15 residues. Germline loops: CDR1 MNHEY, CDR2 SVGAGI. V was trimmed by 7 bases and J by 0 bases, leaving 15 bases between them. This CDR3 reads CASKVDSRANYGYTF. The CDR3 coding sequence is TGTGCCAGCAAGGTGGACAGCCGAGCTAACTATGGCTACACCTTC.

This clone was observed a single time. This chain uses TRBV4-2 with TRBJ1-2, with 7 positions matching TRBD1. CDR3 length: 14 residues. From germline, CDR1 is LGHNA and CDR2 YNFKEQ. The V gene end was trimmed by 1 base and the J gene end by 3 bases; junction bases not matched to a gene: 2. The CDR3 is CASSQGTGHYGYTF. CDR3 nucleotide sequence: TGTGCCAGCAGCCAAGGGACAGGCCACTATGGCTACACCTTC.

The chain carries TRBV3-1 (or the pseudogene TRBV3-2) and TRBJ1-5, with 7 positions matching TRBD1. The trim removed 1 base at V and 5 bases at J, leaving 2 bases unmatched. Germline lookup yields CDR1 LGHDT and CDR2 YNNKEL (reference sequence). There are 14 residues in the CDR3. In DNA, the CDR3 is TGTGCCAGCAGCCAAGGAAGGGGGCATCAGCCCCAGCATTTT. Amino acid sequence: CASSQGRGHQPQHF.

J is TRBJ2-1 and V is TRBV13, with a possible D match to TRBD2 (6 bases). The CDR3 is 16 amino acids. The V gene's germline CDR1 is PRHDT and CDR2 FYEKMQ (reference sequence). Trimming took 5 bases from V and 2 from J, leaving 16 bases between them. The CDR3 loop is CASSGPGRTTYNEQFF. The CDR3 bases are TGTGCCAGCAGCGGGCCAGGGCGGACTACCTACAATGAGCAGTTCTTC.

The genes are TRBV19 and TRBJ1-2; possible D gene TRBD1, 6 bases. The CDR3 extends over 14 amino acids. CDR1 is LNHDA and CDR2 is SQIVND in the germline V gene (reference sequence). V shed 6 bases and J shed 0 bases, with 11 bases lying between them. The DNA of the CDR3 is TGTGCCAGTAGGGGCCGACAGGCTAACTATGGCTACACCTTC. It specifies CASRGRQANYGYTF.

V usage is TRBV28 and J usage is TRBJ1-2; unclear D gene. V shed 5 bases and J shed 4 bases, with 2 bases lying between them. Germline CDR1 and CDR2: MDHEN and SYDVKM. This CDR3 has 10 residues. This CDR3 reads CASSLYGYTF. For the CDR3, the DNA is TGTGCCAGCAGTCTCTATGGCTACACCTTC.

The chain uses TRBV15 and TRBJ1-4; 8 bases are a match to TRBD1. Germline trimming cut 4 bases from V and 10 bases from J; bases unmatched to any gene: 8. The CDR3 has 14 amino acids. Germline V CDR1 and CDR2: LNHNV, YYDKDF (reference sequence). CDR3 sequence (DNA): TGTGCCACCAGCACCCAGACAGGGGTGAGAAAACTGTTTTTT. The encoded protein is CATSTQTGVRKLFF.

This chain connects TRBV3-1 (or the pseudogene TRBV3-2) to TRBJ2-6, with D possibly TRBD2 on 5 matching bases. CDR3 length: 18 residues. Germline CDR1 and CDR2: LGHDT and YNNKEL (reference sequence). The V and J ends lost 1 base and 0 bases respectively, with 13 bases between them. This CDR3 reads CASSQARTGYSGANVLTF. Written as DNA, the CDR3 is TGTGCCAGCAGCCAAGCGAGGACGGGATACTCTGGGGCCAACGTCCTGACTTTC.

V gene TRBV7-2 combines with J gene TRBJ2-7; D remains ambiguous. This CDR3 has 13 residues. The V gene's germline CDR1 is SGHTA and CDR2 FQGNSA. Trimming removed 5 bases from V and 3 bases from J, with 11 bases in between. For the CDR3, the DNA is TGTGCCAGCAGCCTGGCCCAGTACTACGAGCAGTACTTC. This translates into CASSLAQYYEQYF.

The chain links TRBV5-1 to TRBJ1-6; 7 nucleotides line up with TRBD1. Germline CDR1 SGHRS, CDR2 YFSETQ. J lost 14 bases, V lost 4 bases, and 12 bases had no gene match. The CDR3 length is 14 residues. The CDR3 nucleotides read TGCGCCAGCAGCCCCGGGACAGCGGGTGTGGCCCTCCACTTT. Translating gives CASSPGTAGVALHF.

V gene TRBV27 combines with J gene TRBJ1-1; 8 bases map to TRBD1. V shed 3 bases and J 0 bases; nucleotides not matched to a gene: 3. The CDR3 has 15 amino acids. Germline assignment: CDR1 MNHEY and CDR2 SMNVEV (reference sequence). The CDR3 bases are TGTGCCAGCAGTTTTGACAGGGGCGTGAACACTGAAGCTTTCTTT. This translates into CASSFDRGVNTEAFF.

The sample holds one count of this clone. The CDR3 loop reads CASRATTGGRFGYTF. CDR3 sequence (DNA): TGTGCCAGCAGAGCTACTACGGGGGGGCGTTTTGGCTACACCTTC. The chain carries TRBV3-1 (or the pseudogene TRBV3-2) and TRBJ1-2; maybe TRBD1 (6 bases). Deletions cut 6 bases from V and 7 bases from J, with 21 bases between. The CDR3 has 15 residues. Germline V lookup: CDR1 LGHDT, CDR2 YNNKEL (reference sequence).

The chain employs TRBV6-5 and TRBJ2-7; the D gene is possibly TRBD1 (5 bases). CDR3 length: 12 amino acids. V was shortened by 10 bases and J by 2 bases, with 12 bases between the two germline ends. Germline loops: CDR1 MNHEY, CDR2 SVGAGI. The CDR3 coding sequence is TGTGCCACATGGGGCAGACCCTACGAGCAGTACTTC. As protein: CATWGRPYEQYF.

This clone was recorded only once. The gene calls are TRBV7-8 and TRBJ1-3, with TRBD1 matching 7 bases. The CDR3 loop spans 20 amino acids. The germline V gene has CDR1 SGHVS and CDR2 FQNEAQ. V trimming: 4 bases; J trimming: 1 base; junction bases outside the gene matches: 19. The CDR3 nucleotides read TGTGCCAGCAGCTCCCGACATGACAGGGTTTATTTTTCGTCTGGAAACACCATATATTTT. Its protein product is CASSSRHDRVYFSSGNTIYF.

The chain employs TRBV4-1 and TRBJ2-7; 9 nucleotides align to TRBD1. The CDR3 contains 15 residues. Germline V lookup: CDR1 MGHRA, CDR2 YSYEKL. V gave up 4 bases and J gave up 12 bases; unmatched junction bases: 16. CDR3 nucleotides: TGCGCCAGCAGCCCGATTCCTCAGGGGACAGGGATCCGGTACTTC. Translating it yields CASSPIPQGTGIRYF.

The chain has TRBV4-1 and TRBJ2-6; tentative D call: TRBD1 (6 bases). Germline V lookup: CDR1 MGHRA, CDR2 YSYEKL. This CDR3 has 16 amino acids. V was cut by 7 bases and J by 0 bases, with 13 bases left in between. The CDR3 protein is CASMGRGDSGANVLTF. As DNA, the CDR3 is TGCGCCAGCATGGGCAGGGGAGACTCTGGGGCCAACGTCCTGACTTTC.

This clone appeared a few times. This chain uses TRBV28 with TRBJ1-2, with 10 bases fitting TRBD1. V lost 4 bases to trimming and J lost 3 bases; unmatched junction nucleotides: 11. The CDR3 extends over 17 amino acids. Germline V gene lookup returns CDR1 MDHEN and CDR2 SYDVKM. The CDR3 bases are TGTGCCAGCAGTTCAACTGGTCGACAGGGGGCTGACTATGGCTACACCTTC. It translates to CASSSTGRQGADYGYTF.

CDR3 residues: CASSSLAGGRSYEQYF. The CDR3 nucleotides read TGTGCCAGTAGCTCATTAGCGGGGGGCCGTTCCTACGAGCAGTACTTC. The chain is built from TRBV19 and TRBJ2-7; 10 bases align to TRBD2. V lost 6 bases to trimming and J lost 1 base; unmatched junction nucleotides: 9. Germline V lookup: CDR1 LNHDA, CDR2 SQIVND (reference sequence). There are 16 residues in the CDR3. Full variable domain (outside the CDR3, taken from reference TRBV19 and TRBJ2-7): DGGITQSPKYLFRKEGQNVTLSCEQNLNHDAMYWYRQDPGQGLRLIYYSQIVNDFQKGDIAEGYSVSREKKESFPLTVTSAQKNPTAFYLCASSSLAGGRSYEQYFGPGTRLTVT.

The chain uses TRBV5-1 and TRBJ1-5; possible D gene TRBD1, 6 bases. From germline, CDR1 is SGHRS and CDR2 YFSETQ. V shed 0 bases and J shed 9 bases, with 13 bases lying between them. CDR3 length: 14 amino acids. CDR3 residues: CASSLGAGDGPQHF. The CDR3, as DNA: TGCGCCAGCAGCTTGGGGGCAGGGGATGGGCCCCAGCATTTT.

J is TRBJ2-2 and V is TRBV28; a possible D gene is TRBD1 (8 bases). The CDR3 sequence is 17 residues long. With 7 bases removed from V and 1 base from J, the gap between germline ends came to 19 bases. From germline, CDR1 is MDHEN and CDR2 SYDVKM. The CDR3, as DNA: TGTGCCAGCACCGGGGGGACAGGAACTAAGAACACCGGGGAGCTGTTTTTT. Translating it yields CASTGGTGTKNTGELFF.